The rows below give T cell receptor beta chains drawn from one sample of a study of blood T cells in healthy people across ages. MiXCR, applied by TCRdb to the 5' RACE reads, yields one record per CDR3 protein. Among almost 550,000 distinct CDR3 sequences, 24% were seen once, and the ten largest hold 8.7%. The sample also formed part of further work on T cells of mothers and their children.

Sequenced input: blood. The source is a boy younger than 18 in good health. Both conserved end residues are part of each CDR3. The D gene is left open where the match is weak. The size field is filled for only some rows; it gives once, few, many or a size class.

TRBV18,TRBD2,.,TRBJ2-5,CASSRERETQYF,TGTGCCAGCTCGCGGGAGCGAGAGACCCAGTACTTC
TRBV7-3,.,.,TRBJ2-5,CASSLAGMGETQYF,TGTGCCAGCAGCTTAGCGGGGATGGGGGAGACCCAGTACTTC
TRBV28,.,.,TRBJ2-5,CAVSTLLRVKETQYF,TGTGCCGTCTCGACACTTCTGAGGGTGAAAGAGACCCAGTACTTC
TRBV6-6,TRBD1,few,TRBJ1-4,CASSYSGQGQVKLFF,TGTGCCAGCAGTTACTCAGGACAGGGGCAGGTAAAACTGTTTTTT
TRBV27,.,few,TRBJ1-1,CASSSGPEQEAFF,TGTGCCAGCAGTAGTGGACCGGAACAGGAAGCTTTCTTT
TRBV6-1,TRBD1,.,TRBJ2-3,CASRATGDTDTQYF,TGTGCCAGCAGAGCGACAGGGGACACAGATACGCAGTATTTT
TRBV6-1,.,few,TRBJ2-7,CASSAGQSFPYEQYF,TGTGCCAGCAGTGCCGGGCAGAGCTTCCCCTACGAGCAGTACTTC
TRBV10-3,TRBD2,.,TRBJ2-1,CAISESRTSGGSSYNEQFF,TGTGCCATCAGTGAGTCCCGGACTAGCGGGGGGAGCTCCTACAATGAGCAGTTCTTC
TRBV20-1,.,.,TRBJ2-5,CSAGGARMGAQYF,TGCAGTGCTGGCGGGGCTAGGATGGGGGCCCAGTACTTC
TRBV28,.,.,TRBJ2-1,CASSLDLRSYNEQFF,TGTGCCAGCAGTTTAGACTTGCGCTCCTACAATGAGCAGTTCTTC
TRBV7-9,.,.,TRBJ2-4,CASRASGALAKNIQYF,TGTGCCAGCAGGGCGTCAGGGGCTCTAGCCAAAAACATTCAGTACTTC
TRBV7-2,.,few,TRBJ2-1,CASSLSGWGEQFF,TGTGCCAGCAGCTTATCGGGGTGGGGTGAGCAGTTCTTC
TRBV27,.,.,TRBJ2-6,CASGKGRDGNVLTF,TGTGCCAGCGGCAAGGGCCGGGACGGCAACGTCCTGACTTTC
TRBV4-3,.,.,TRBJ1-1,CAGSQDPTAMVNTEAFF,TGCGCCGGCAGCCAAGATCCGACAGCCATGGTGAACACTGAAGCTTTCTTT
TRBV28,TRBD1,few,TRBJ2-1,CASSYVQGFHNEQFF,TGTGCCAGCAGCTACGTACAGGGGTTCCACAATGAGCAGTTCTTC
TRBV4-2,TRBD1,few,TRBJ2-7,CASSQAGLQGDEQYF,TGTGCCAGTAGCCAAGCCGGGCTCCAGGGGGACGAGCAGTACTTC
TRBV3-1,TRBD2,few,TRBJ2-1,CASSHELGTSGYNEQFF,TGTGCCAGCAGCCATGAGCTCGGGACTAGCGGATACAATGAGCAGTTCTTC
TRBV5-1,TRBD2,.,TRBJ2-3,CASSEGGLVADTQYF,TGCGCCAGCTCAGAGGGGGGACTAGTGGCAGATACGCAGTATTTT
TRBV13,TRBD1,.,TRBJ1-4,CASSSGQGANNEKLFF,TGTGCCAGCAGCTCCGGACAGGGGGCCAATAATGAAAAACTGTTTTTT
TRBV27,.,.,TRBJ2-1,CASSYGSGSKLDNEQFF,TGTGCCAGCAGTTACGGTTCTGGGAGTAAGCTCGACAATGAGCAGTTCTTC
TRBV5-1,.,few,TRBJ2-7,CASSLGRGDGMSPYEQYF,TGCGCCAGCAGCTTGGGGCGCGGGGACGGGATGTCCCCCTACGAGCAGTACTTC
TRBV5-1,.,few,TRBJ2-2,CASSLWRPGELFF,TGCGCCAGCAGCTTGTGGCGGCCCGGGGAGCTGTTTTTT
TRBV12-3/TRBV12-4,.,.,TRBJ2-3,CASTHRAGVADTQYF,TGTGCCAGCACCCACCGAGCAGGGGTCGCAGATACGCAGTATTTT
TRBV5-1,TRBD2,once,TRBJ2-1,CASSPGGGRGVYNEQFF,TGCGCCAGCAGCCCCGGCGGAGGGCGGGGGGTATACAATGAGCAGTTCTTC
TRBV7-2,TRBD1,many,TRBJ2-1,CASSRDRDYNEQFF,TGTGCCAGCAGCCGGGACAGGGACTACAATGAGCAGTTCTTC
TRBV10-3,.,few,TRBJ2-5,CAISASILVETQYF,TGTGCCATCAGCGCCTCCATACTCGTCGAGACCCAGTACTTC
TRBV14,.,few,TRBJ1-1,CASSQAGLPDENTEAFF,TGTGCCAGCAGCCAAGCTGGACTTCCCGATGAGAACACTGAAGCTTTCTTT
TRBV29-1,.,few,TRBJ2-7,CSAGRTYEQYF,TGCAGCGCGGGCCGAACGTACGAGCAGTACTTC
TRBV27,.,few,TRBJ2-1,CASSQGWVENNEQFF,TGTGCCAGCAGCCAAGGGTGGGTAGAAAACAATGAGCAGTTCTTC
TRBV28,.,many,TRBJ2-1,CASRISNEQFF,TGTGCCAGCCGTATCAGCAATGAGCAGTTCTTC
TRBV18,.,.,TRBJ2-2,CASSPTENTGELFF,TGTGCCAGCTCACCAACGGAGAACACCGGGGAGCTGTTTTTT
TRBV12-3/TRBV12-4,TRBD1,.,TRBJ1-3,CASSPGQGSVSGNTIYF,TGTGCCAGCAGCCCGGGACAGGGATCGGTTTCTGGAAACACCATATATTTT